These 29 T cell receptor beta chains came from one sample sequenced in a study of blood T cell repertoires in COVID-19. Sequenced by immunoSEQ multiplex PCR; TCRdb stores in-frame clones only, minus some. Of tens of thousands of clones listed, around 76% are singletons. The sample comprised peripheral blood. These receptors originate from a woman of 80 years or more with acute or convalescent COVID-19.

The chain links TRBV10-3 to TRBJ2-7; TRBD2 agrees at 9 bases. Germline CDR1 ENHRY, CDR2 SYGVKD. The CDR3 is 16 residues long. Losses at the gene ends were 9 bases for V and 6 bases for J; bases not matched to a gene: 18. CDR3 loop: CAIKGGVAGVDGEQYF. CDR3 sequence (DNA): TGTGCCATAAAGGGCGGGGTAGCGGGAGTTGATGGCGAGCAGTACTTC.

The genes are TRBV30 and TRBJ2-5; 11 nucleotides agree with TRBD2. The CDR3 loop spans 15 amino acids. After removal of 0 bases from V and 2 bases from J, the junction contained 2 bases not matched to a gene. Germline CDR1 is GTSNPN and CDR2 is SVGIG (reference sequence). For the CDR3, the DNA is TGTGCCTGGAGTGTTGGGACTAGCGGACAAGAGACCCAGTACTTC. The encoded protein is CAWSVGTSGQETQYF.

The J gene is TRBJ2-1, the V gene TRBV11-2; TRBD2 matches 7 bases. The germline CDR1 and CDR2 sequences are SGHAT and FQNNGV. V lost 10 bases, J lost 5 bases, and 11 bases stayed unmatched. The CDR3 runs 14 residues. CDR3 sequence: CATAEASGNNEQFF. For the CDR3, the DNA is TGTGCCACCGCCGAGGCTAGCGGTAACAATGAGCAGTTCTTC.

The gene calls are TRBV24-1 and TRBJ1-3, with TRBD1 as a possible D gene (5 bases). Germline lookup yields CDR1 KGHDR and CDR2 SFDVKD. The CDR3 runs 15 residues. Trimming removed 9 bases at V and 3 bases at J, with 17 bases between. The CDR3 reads CATHGQPANGNTIYF. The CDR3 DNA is TGTGCCACCCATGGACAACCCGCCAATGGAAACACCATATATTTT.

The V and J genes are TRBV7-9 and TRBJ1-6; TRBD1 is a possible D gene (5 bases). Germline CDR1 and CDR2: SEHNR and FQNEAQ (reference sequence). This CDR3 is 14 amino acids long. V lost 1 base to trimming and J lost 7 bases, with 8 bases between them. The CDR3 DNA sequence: TGTGCCAGCAGCTTAGGGGACTTCAATTCACCCCTCCACTTT. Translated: CASSLGDFNSPLHF.

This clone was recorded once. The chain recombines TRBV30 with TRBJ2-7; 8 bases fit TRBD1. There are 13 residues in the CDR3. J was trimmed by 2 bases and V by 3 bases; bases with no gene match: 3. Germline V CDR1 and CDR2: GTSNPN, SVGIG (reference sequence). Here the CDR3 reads CAWRNRGTYEQYF. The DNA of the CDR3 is TGTGCCTGGAGAAACAGGGGGACCTACGAGCAGTACTTC. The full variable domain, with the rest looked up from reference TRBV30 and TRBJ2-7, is SQTIHQWPATLVQPVGSPLSLECTVEGTSNPNLYWYRQAAGRGLQLLFYSVGIGQISSEVPQNLSASRPQDRQFILSSKKLLLSDSGFYLCAWRNRGTYEQYFGPGTRLTVT.

The CDR3 nucleotides read TGTGCCTGGAGTGTAGTACCCGGTCGACTGTTTTTT. This sequence encodes CAWSVVPGRLFF. The chain combines TRBV30 with TRBJ1-4; D is undetermined. Germline V gives CDR1 GTSNPN, CDR2 SVGIG (reference sequence). The CDR3 contains 12 residues. The V end was cut by 0 bases, the J end by 13 bases, with 12 bases between.

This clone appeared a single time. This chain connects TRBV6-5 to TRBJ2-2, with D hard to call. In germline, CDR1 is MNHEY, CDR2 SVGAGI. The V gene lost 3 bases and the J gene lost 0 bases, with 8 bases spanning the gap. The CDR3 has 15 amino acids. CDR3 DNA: TGTGCCAGCAGTTATTCGCGGACGAACACCGGGGAGCTGTTTTTT. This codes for CASSYSRTNTGELFF.

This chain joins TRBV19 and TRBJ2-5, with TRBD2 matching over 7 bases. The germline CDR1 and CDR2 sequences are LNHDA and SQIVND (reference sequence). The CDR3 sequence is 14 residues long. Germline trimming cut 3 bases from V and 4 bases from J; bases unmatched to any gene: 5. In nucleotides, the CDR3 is TGTGCCAGTAGTATGGGGACTACAACAGAGACCCAGTACTTC. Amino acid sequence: CASSMGTTTETQYF.

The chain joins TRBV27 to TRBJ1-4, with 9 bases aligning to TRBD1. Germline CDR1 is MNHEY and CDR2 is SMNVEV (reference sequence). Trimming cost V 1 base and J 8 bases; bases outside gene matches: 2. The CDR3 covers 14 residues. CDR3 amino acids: CASSLYRGQEKLFF. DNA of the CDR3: TGTGCCAGCAGTTTATACAGGGGGCAGGAAAAACTGTTTTTT. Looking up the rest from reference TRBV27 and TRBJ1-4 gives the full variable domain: EAQVTQNPRYLITVTGKKLTVTCSQNMNHEYMSWYRQDPGLGLRQIYYSMNVEVTDKGDVPEGYKVSRKEKRNFPLILESPSPNQTSLYFCASSLYRGQEKLFFGSGTQLSVL.

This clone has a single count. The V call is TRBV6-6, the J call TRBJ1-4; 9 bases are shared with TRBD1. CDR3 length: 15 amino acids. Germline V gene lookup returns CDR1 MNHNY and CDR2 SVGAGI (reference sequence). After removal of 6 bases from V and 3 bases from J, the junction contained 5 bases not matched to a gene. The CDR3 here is CASRGQGLSNEKLFF. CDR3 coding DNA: TGTGCCAGCAGAGGACAGGGGCTTTCTAATGAAAAACTGTTTTTT.

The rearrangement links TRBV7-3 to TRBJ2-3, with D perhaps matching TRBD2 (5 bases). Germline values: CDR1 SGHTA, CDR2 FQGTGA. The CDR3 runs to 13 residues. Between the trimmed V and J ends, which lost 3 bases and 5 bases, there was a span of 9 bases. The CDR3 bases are TGTGCCAGCAGCTTGAACCGGGAAGATACGCAGTATTTT. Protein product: CASSLNREDTQYF.

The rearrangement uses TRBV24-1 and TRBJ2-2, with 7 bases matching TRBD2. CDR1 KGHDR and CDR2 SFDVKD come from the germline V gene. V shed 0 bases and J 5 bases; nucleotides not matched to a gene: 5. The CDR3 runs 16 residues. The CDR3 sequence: CATSDLRTGRTGELFF. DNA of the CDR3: TGTGCCACCAGTGATTTGAGGACCGGGAGGACCGGGGAGCTGTTTTTT.

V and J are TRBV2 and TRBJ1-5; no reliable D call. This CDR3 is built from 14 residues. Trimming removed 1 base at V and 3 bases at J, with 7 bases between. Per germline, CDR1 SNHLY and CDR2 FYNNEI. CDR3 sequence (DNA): TGTGCCAGCAGTGAAGTTACGGTCAATCAGCCCCAGCATTTT. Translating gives CASSEVTVNQPQHF.

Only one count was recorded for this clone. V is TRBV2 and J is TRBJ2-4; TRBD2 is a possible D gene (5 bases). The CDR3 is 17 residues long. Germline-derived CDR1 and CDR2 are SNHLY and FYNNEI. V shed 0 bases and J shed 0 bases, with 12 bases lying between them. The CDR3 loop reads CASSEALTGKAKNIQYF. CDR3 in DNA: TGTGCCAGCAGTGAAGCGCTGACGGGAAAAGCCAAAAACATTCAGTACTTC.

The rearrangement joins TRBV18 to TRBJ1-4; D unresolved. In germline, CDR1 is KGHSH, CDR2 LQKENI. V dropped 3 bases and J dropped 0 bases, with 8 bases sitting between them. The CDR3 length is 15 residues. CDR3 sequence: CASSPQTATNEKLFF. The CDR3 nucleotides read TGTGCCAGCTCACCGCAGACTGCAACTAATGAAAAACTGTTTTTT.

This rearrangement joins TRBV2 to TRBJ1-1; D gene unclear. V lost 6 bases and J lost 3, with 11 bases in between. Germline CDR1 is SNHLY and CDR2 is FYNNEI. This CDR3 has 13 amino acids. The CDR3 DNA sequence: TGTGCCAGCAGCCTTCAACGGGACACTGAAGCTTTCTTT. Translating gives CASSLQRDTEAFF.

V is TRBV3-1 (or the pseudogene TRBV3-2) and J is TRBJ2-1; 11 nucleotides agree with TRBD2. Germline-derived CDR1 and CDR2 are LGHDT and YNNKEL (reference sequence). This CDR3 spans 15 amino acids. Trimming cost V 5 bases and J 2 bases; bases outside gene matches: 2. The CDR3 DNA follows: TGTGCCAGCAGCTTAGCGGGAGGGGCCTACAATGAGCAGTTCTTC. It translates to CASSLAGGAYNEQFF.

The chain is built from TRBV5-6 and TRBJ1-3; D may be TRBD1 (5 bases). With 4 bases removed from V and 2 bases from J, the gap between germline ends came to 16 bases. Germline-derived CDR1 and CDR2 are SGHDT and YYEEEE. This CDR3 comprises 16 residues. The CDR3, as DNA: TGTGCCAGCAGCCCCTTTTCTCAGGGAACTGGAAACACCATATATTTT. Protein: CASSPFSQGTGNTIYF.

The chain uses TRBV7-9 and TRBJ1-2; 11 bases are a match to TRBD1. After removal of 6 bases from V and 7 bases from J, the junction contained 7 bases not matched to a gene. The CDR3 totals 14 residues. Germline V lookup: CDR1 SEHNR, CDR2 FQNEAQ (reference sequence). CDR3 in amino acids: CASRGTGGSGGYTF. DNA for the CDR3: TGTGCCAGCAGAGGGACAGGGGGAAGTGGTGGCTACACCTTC.

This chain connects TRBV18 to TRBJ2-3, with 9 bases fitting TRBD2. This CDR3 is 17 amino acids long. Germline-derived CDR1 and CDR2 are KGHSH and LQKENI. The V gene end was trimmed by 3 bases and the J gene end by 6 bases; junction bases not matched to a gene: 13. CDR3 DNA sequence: TGTGCCAGCTCACCCCCTCTACCGCGGGAGGGCCTGGATACGCAGTATTTT. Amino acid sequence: CASSPPLPREGLDTQYF.

The CDR3 coding sequence is TGTGCCAGCGGAAAACAGGGGTCCCCCTACAATGAGCAGTTCTTC. Translated: CASGKQGSPYNEQFF. The rearrangement links TRBV11-3 to TRBJ2-1; TRBD1 matches 7 bases. The CDR3 loop spans 15 amino acids. CDR1 is SGHNT, CDR2 YENEEA, per germline. V lost 8 bases and J lost 2; bases outside the gene matches: 9.

CDR3 residues: CAWSGQGPQPQHF. CDR3 nucleotides: TGTGCCTGGAGCGGACAGGGTCCTCAGCCCCAGCATTTT. This sequence joins TRBV30 and TRBJ1-5; 8 bases are a match to TRBD1. The germline CDR1 and CDR2 sequences are GTSNPN and SVGIG (reference sequence). The CDR3 has 13 amino acids. The V segment lost 3 bases and the J segment 6 bases; nucleotides outside the gene matches: 4.

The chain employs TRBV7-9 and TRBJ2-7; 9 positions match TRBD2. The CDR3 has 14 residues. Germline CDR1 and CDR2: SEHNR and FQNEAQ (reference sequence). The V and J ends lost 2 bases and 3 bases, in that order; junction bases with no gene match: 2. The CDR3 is CASSLFSGGYEQYF. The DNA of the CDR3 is TGTGCCAGCAGCTTATTTAGCGGGGGCTACGAGCAGTACTTC.

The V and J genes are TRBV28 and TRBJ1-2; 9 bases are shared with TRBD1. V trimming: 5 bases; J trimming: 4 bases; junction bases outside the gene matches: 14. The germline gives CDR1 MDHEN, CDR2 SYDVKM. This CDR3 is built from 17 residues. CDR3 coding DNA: TGTGCCAGCAGTGGGCGCCGCGGCCGGGACAGGGCCTATGGCTACACCTTC. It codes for CASSGRRGRDRAYGYTF.

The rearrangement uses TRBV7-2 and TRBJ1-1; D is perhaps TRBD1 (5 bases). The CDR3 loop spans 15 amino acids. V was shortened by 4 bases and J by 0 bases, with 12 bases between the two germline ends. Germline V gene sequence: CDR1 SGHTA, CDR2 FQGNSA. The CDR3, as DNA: TGTGCCAGCAGCTCCCGGACGGACATGAACACTGAAGCTTTCTTT. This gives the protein CASSSRTDMNTEAFF. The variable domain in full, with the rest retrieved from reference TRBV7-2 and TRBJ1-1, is GAGVSQSPSNKVTEKGKDVELRCDPISGHTALYWYRQSLGQGLEFLIYFQGNSAPDKSGLPSDRFSAERTGGSVSTLTIQRTQQEDSAVYLCASSSRTDMNTEAFFGQGTRLTVV.

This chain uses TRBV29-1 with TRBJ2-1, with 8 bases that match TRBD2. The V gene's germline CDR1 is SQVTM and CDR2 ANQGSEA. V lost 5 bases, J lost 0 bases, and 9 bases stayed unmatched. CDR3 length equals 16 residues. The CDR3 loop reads CSVNPGLGGSYNEQFF. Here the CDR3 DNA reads TGCAGCGTTAATCCGGGACTAGGGGGCTCCTACAATGAGCAGTTCTTC.

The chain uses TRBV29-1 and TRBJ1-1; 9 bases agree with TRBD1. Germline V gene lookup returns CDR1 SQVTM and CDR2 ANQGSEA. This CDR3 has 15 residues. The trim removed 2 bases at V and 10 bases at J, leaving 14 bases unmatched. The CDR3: CSVEPRDRAGFGAFF. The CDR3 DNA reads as TGCAGCGTTGAACCCAGGGACAGGGCGGGTTTTGGAGCTTTCTTT.

CDR3 in DNA: TGTGCCAGCAGCCAAGAAGTGGGACAGCAAACCTACGAGCAGTACTTC. Its translation: CASSQEVGQQTYEQYF. This chain connects TRBV3-1 (or the pseudogene TRBV3-2) to TRBJ2-7; 7 positions agree with TRBD1. Per germline, CDR1 LGHDT and CDR2 YNNKEL (reference sequence). Trimming cost V 0 bases and J 2 bases; bases outside gene matches: 7. The CDR3 spans 16 residues.